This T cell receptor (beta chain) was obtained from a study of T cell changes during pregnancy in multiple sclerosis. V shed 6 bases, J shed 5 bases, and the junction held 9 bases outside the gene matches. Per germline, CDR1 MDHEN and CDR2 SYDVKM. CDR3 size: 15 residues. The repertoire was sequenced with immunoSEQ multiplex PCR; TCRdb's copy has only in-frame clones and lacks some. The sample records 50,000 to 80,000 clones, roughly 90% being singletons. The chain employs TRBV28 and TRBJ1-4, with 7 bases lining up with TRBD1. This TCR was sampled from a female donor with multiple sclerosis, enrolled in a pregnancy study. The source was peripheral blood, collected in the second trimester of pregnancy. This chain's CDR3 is CASSLSGGSNEKLFF. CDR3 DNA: TGTGCCAGCAGCCTCTCAGGGGGGTCAAATGAAAAACTGTTTTTT.